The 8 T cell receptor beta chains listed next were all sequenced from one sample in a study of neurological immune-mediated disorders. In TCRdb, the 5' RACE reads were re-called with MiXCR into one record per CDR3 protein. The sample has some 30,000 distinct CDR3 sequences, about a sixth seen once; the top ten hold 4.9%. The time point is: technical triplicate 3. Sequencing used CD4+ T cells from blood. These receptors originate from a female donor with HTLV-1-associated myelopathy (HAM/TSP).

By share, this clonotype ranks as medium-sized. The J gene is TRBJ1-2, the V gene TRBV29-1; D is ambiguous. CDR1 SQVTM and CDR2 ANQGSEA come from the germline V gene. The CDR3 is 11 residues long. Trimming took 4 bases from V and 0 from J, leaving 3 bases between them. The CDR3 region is CSVGANYGYTF. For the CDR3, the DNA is TGCAGCGTTGGAGCTAACTATGGCTACACCTTC.

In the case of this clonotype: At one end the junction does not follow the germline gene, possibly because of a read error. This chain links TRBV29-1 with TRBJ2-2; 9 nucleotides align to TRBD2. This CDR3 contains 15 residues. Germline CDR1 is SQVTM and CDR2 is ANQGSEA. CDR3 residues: CSVERGGPGTRELLF. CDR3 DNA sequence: TGCAGCGTTGAGCGGGGGGGCCCGGGCACCCGGGAGCTGCTTTTT.

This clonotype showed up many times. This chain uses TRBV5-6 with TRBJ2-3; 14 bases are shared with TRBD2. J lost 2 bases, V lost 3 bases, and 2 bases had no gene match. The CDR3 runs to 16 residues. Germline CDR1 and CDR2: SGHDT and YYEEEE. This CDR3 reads CASSSGLAGVTDTQYF. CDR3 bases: TGTGCCAGCAGCTCGGGACTAGCGGGGGTCACAGATACGCAGTATTTT.

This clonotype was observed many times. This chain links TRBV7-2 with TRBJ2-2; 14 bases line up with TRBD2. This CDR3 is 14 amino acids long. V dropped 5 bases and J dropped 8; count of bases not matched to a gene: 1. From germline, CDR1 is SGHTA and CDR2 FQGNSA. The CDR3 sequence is CASSGLAGGGELFF. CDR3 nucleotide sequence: TGTGCCAGCAGCGGACTAGCGGGAGGTGGGGAGCTGTTTTTT.

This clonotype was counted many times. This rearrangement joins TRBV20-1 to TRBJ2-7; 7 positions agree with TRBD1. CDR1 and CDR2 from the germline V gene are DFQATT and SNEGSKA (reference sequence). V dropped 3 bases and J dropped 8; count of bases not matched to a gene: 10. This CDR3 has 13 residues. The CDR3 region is CSASRDSPAQQYF. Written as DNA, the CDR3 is TGCAGTGCTAGCAGGGACAGCCCCGCCCAGCAGTACTTC.

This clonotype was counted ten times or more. The CDR3 nucleotides read TGTGCCAGCAGCTCCACTAGTTTAACAGATACGCAGTATTTT. Residues: CASSSTSLTDTQYF. This chain joins TRBV7-6 and TRBJ2-3; TRBD2 might be the D (5 bases). Germline loops: CDR1 SGHVS, CDR2 FNYEAQ. The V gene lost 4 bases and the J gene lost 3 bases, with 11 bases spanning the gap. This CDR3 has 14 amino acids.

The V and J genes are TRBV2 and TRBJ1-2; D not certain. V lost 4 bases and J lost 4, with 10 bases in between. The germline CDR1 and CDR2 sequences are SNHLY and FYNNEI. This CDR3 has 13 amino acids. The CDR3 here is CASSVRVFYGYTF. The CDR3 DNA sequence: TGTGCCAGCAGTGTTAGGGTATTCTATGGCTACACCTTC.

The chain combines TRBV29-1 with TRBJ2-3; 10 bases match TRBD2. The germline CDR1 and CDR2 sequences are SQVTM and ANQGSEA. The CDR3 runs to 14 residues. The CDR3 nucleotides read TGCGTTGAAGGGGGGCTAGCGGGAGCTGATACGCAGTATTTT. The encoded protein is CVEGGLAGADTQYF.